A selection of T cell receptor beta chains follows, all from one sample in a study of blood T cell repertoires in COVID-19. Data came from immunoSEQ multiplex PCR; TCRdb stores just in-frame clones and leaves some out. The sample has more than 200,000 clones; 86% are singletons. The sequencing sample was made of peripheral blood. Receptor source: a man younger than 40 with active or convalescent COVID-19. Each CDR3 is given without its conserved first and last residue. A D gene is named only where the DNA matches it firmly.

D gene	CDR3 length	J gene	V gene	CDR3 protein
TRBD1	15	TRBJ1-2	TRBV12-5	ASGPSGDRGRDYGYT
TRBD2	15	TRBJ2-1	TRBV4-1	ASSQAVGGFSYNEQF
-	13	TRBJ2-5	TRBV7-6	ASSLGPSLQETQY
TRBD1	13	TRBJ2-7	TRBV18	ASSPSGTGVGEQY
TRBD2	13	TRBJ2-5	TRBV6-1	ASSETASGEETQY
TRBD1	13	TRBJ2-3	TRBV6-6	ASSYAGGYTDTQY
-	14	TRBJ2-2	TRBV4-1	ASSQDSGDSAGELF
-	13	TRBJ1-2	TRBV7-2	ASSLARPQTYGYT
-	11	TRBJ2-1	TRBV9	ASSLGVGDEQF
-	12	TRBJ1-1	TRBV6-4	ASSAGTSSTEAF
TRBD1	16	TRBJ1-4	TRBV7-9	ASSFGRQGASGGEKLF
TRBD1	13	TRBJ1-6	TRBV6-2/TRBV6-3	ASSLRQGRSSPLH
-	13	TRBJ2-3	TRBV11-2	ASSISLEDSDTQY
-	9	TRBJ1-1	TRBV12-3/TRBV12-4	ASTGGVGAF
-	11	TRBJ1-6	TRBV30	AGTSSYNSPLH
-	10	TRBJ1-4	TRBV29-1	SVEVGSEKLF
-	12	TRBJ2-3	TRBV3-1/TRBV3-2	ASSQGGAGDTQY
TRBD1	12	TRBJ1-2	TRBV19	ASSSTGGLYGYT
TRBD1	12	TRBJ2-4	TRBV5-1	ASSIGQGMDIQY
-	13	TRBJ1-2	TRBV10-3	AIRQPGALDRGYT
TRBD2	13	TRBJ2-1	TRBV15	ATGSPTSGFHEQF
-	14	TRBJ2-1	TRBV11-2	ASSPRGSGLHNEQF
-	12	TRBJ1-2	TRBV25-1	ASSTIGSAHGYT
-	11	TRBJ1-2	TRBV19	ASSMWTSYGYT
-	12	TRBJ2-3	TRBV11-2	ASWGGVVTNAWD
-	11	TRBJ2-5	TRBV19	ASSIGGKTAQY
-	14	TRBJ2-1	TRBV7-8	ASSSPGGWAGNEQF
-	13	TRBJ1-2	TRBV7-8	ASSFNLNLELGYT
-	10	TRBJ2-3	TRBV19	ASSPGGDTQY
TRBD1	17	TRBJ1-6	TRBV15	ATSRVLRAGTVAGSPLH
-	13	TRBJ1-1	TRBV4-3	ASSQQGGINTEAF
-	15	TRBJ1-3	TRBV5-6	ASTALTGVSSGNTIY
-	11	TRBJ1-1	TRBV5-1	ASSVDWNTEAF
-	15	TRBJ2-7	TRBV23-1	ASSQEGARRWDYEQY
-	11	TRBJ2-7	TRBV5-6	ASSLLSTYEQY
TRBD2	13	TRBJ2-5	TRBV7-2	ASSLTSGMVETQY
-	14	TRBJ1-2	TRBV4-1	ASSPTAGTTNYGYT
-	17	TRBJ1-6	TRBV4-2	ASSQEPTLNQRPNSPLH
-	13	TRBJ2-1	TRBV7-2	ASSLVGGGANEQF
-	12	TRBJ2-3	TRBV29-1	SVGISGSTDTQY
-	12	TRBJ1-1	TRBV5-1	ASSLATGLTEAF
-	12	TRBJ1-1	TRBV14	ASSPLGGDTEAF
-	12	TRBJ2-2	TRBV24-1	ATGSGANTGELF
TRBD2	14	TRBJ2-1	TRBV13	ASSLEAGSSYNEQF
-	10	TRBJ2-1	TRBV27	ASTDRHNEQF
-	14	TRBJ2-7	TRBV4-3	ASSQTLGGEGYEQY
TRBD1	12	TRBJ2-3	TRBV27	ARGDRTPDDTQY
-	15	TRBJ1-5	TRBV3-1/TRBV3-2	ASSQGGSGERNQPQH